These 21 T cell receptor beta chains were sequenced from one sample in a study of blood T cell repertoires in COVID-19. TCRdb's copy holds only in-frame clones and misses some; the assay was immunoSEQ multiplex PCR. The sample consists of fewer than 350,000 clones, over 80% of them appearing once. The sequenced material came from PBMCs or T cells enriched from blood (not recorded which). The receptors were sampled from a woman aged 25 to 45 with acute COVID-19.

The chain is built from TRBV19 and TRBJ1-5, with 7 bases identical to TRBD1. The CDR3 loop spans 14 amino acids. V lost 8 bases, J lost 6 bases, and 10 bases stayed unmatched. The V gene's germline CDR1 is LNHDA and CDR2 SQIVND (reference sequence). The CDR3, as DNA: TGTGCCAGTCTAGGGACAGTCGAGAGTCAGCCCCAGCATTTT. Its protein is CASLGTVESQPQHF.

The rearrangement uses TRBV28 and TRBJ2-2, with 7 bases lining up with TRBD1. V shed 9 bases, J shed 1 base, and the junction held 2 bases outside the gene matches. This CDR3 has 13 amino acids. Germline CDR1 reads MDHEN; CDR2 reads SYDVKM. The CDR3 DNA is TGTGCCAGACAGGGGAGGAACACCGGGGAGCTGTTTTTT. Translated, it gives CARQGRNTGELFF.

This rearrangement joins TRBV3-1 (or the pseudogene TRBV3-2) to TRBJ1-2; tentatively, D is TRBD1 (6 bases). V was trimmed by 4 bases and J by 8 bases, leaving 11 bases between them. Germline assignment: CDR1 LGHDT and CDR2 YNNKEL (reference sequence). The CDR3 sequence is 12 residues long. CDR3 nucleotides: TGTGCCAGCAGCCCGACGGGGGGCGGCTACACCTTC. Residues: CASSPTGGGYTF.

CDR3 residues: CASSSPGTSGLNEQFF. The CDR3 bases are TGTGCCAGCAGTTCTCCCGGGACTAGCGGGCTAAATGAGCAGTTCTTC. V is TRBV28 and J is TRBJ2-1; 12 bases fit TRBD2. CDR3 length equals 16 residues. Per the germline V gene, CDR1 is MDHEN and CDR2 is SYDVKM. Trimming removed 4 bases from V and 7 bases from J; junction bases left unmatched: 8. The full variable domain, in which reference TRBV28 and TRBJ2-1 provide the parts outside the CDR3, is DVKVTQSSRYLVKRTGEKVFLECVQDMDHENMFWYRQDPGLGLRLIYFSYDVKMKEKGDIPEGYSVSREKKERFSLILESASTNQTSMYLCASSSPGTSGLNEQFFGPGTRLTVL.

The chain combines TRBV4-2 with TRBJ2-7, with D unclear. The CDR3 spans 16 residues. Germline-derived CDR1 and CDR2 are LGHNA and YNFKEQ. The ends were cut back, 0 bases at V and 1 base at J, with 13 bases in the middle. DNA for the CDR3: TGTGCCAGCAGCCAAGATGTTGGGCAGAAGTCCTACGAGCAGTACTTC. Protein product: CASSQDVGQKSYEQYF.

Here the CDR3 reads CASSPPRDSYGYTF. The CDR3 region has the DNA TGTGCCAGTAGCCCCCCCCGGGACAGCTATGGCTACACCTTC. The chain is built from TRBV19 and TRBJ1-2; 7 positions match TRBD1. The V segment lost 6 bases and the J segment 4 bases; nucleotides outside the gene matches: 8. CDR1 and CDR2 from the germline V gene are LNHDA and SQIVND (reference sequence). CDR3 length: 14 amino acids.

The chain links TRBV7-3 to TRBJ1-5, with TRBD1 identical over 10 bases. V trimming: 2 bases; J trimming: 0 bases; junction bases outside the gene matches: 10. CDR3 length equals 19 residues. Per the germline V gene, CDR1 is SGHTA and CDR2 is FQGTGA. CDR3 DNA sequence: TGTGCCAGCAGCTTAGGGACGGGACAGGGGCTAGATAGCAATCAGCCCCAGCATTTT. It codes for CASSLGTGQGLDSNQPQHF.

In DNA, the CDR3 is TGCGCCAGCAGCCAAGGGGGACAGGGAAATGAGCAGTTCTTC. It translates to CASSQGGQGNEQFF. The chain links TRBV4-1 to TRBJ2-1; 9 nucleotides line up with TRBD1. The V gene's germline CDR1 is MGHRA and CDR2 YSYEKL. This CDR3 contains 14 residues. Trimming took 1 base from V and 7 from J; bases not matched to a gene: 2.

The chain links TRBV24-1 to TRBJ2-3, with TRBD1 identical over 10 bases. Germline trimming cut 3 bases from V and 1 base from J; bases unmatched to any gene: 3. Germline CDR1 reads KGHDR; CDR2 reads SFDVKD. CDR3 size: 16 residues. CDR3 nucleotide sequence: TGTGCCACCAGTGATCCGGGGACAGGGGGCACAGATACGCAGTATTTT. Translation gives CATSDPGTGGTDTQYF.

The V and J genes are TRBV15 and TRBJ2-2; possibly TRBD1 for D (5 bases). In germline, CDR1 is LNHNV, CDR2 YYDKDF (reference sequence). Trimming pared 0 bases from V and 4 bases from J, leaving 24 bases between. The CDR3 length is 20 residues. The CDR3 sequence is CATSREVSGLGRRVTGELFF. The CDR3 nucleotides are TGTGCCACCAGCAGAGAGGTGTCGGGTCTGGGGCGCAGGGTCACCGGGGAGCTGTTTTTT. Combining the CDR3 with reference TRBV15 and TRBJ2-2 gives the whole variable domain DAMVIQNPRYQVTQFGKPVTLSCSQTLNHNVMYWYQQKSSQAPKLLFHYYDKDFNNEADTPDNFQSRRPNTSFCFLDIRSPGLGDTAMYLCATSREVSGLGRRVTGELFFGEGSRLTVL.

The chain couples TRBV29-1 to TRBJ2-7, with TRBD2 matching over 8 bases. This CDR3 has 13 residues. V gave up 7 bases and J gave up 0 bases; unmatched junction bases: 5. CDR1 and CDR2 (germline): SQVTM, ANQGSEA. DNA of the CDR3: TGCAGCGCGTTAGCGGGGAGCTCCTACGAGCAGTACTTC. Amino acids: CSALAGSSYEQYF.

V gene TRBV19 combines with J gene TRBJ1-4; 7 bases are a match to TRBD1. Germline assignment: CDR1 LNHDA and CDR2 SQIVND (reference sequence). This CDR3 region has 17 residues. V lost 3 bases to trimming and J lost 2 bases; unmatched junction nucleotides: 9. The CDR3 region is CASSIPRDRATNEKLFF. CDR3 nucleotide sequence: TGTGCCAGTAGTATCCCCCGTGACAGGGCCACTAATGAAAAACTGTTTTTT.

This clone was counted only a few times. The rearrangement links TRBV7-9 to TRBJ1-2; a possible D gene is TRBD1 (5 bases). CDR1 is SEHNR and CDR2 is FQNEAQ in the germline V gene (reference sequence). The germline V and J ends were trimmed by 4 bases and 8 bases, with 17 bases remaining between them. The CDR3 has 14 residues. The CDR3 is CASSSQGAGNGYTF. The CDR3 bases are TGTGCCAGCAGCTCACAAGGGGCGGGGAACGGCTACACCTTC.

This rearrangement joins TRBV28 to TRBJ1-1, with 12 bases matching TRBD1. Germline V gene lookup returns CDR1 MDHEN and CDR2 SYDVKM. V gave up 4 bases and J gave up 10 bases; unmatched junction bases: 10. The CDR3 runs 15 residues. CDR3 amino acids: CASSSGQGALRGAFF. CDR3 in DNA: TGTGCCAGCAGTTCGGGACAGGGGGCCCTTCGTGGAGCTTTCTTT.

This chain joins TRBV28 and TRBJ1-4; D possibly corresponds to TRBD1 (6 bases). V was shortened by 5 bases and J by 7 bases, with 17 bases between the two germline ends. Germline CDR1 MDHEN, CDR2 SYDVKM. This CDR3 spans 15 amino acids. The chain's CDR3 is CASSPHGGRVEKLFF. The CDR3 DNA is TGTGCCAGCAGTCCGCACGGGGGGCGGGTTGAAAAACTGTTTTTT.

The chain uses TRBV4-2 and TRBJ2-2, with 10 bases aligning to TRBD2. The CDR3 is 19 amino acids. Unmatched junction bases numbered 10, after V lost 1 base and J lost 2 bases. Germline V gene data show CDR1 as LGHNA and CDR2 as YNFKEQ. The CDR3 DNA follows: TGTGCCAGCAGCCAAGTTAATGGACTAGCGGACGAAAACACCGGGGAGCTGTTTTTT. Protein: CASSQVNGLADENTGELFF.

This chain's CDR3 is CASLTLAGRSDEQYF. The DNA for the CDR3 is TGTGCCAGTCTTACTCTAGCGGGAAGATCCGACGAGCAGTACTTC. The chain recombines TRBV7-2 with TRBJ2-7; 9 nucleotides match TRBD2. The V and J ends lost 9 bases and 5 bases, in that order; junction bases with no gene match: 14. The CDR3 runs 15 residues. Germline V gene lookup returns CDR1 SGHTA and CDR2 FQGNSA.

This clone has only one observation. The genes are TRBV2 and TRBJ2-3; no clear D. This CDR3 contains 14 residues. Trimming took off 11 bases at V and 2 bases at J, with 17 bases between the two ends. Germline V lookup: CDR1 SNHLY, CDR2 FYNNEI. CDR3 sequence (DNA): TGTGCCCGAAGCCCGGCTAGGAACACAGATACGCAGTATTTT. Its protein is CARSPARNTDTQYF.

CDR3 protein: CASSHGTPPRDEQYF. The CDR3 DNA reads as TGTGCCAGCAGCCACGGGACTCCCCCGAGGGACGAGCAGTACTTC. The chain uses TRBV6-5 and TRBJ2-7; tentative D call: TRBD2 (6 bases). The CDR3 is made up of 15 amino acids. CDR1 MNHEY and CDR2 SVGAGI come from the germline V gene. Trimming shortened V by 6 bases and J by 5 bases, and 20 bases separated the two germline ends.

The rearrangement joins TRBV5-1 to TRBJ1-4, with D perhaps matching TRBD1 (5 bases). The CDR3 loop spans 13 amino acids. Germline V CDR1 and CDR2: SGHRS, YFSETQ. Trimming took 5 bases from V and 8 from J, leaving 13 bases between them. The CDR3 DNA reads TGCGCCAGCAGAGAAGCGACAGAGGAAAAACTGTTTTTT. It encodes CASREATEEKLFF.

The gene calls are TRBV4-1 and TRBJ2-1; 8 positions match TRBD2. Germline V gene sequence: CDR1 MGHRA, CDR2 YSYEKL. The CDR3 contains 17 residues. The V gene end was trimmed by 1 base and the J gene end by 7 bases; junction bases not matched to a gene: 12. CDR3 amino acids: CASSQADFAQRGNEQFF. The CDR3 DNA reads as TGCGCCAGCAGCCAAGCCGACTTTGCCCAGCGGGGGAATGAGCAGTTCTTC.